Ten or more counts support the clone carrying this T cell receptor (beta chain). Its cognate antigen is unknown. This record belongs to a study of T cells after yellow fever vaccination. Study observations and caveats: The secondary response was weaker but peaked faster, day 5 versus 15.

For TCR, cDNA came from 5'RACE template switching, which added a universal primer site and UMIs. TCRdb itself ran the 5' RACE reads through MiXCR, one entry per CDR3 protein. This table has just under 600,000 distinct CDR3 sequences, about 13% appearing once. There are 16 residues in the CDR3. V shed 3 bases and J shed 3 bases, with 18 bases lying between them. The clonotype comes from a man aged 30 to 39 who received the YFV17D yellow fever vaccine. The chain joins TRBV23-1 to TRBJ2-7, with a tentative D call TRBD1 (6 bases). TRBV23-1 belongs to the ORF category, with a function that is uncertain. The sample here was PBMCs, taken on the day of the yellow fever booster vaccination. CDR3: CASSHNERDKDYEQYF. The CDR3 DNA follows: TGCGCCAGCAGTCATAACGAGAGGGACAAAGACTACGAGCAGTACTTC.